Below are 16 T cell receptor beta chains sequenced from a single sample in a study of cytomegalovirus exposure and HLA in healthy donors. A multiplex PCR was run with 60 Vbeta primers and 13 Jbeta primers. Using immunoSEQ multiplex PCR, the repertoire was profiled, and TCRdb retains in-frame clones only, with some absent. This sample has around 100,000 clones, with roughly 76% found just once. The source material was PBMCs. The source is a man aged 35 to 55 in good health and CMV-seronegative.

V is TRBV4-1 and J is TRBJ1-5; TRBD1 agrees at 7 bases. The V gene's germline CDR1 is MGHRA and CDR2 YSYEKL. The CDR3 length is 15 residues. J lost 3 bases, V lost 0 bases, and 2 bases had no gene match. The CDR3 DNA sequence: TGCGCCAGCAGCCAAGATGACAGGGCCAATCAGCCCCAGCATTTT. Its protein product is CASSQDDRANQPQHF.

In its sample, this clone was seen once. This sequence joins TRBV6-1 and TRBJ2-7; D may be TRBD2 (5 bases). The CDR3 has 15 amino acids. The V end was cut by 0 bases, the J end by 4 bases, with 13 bases between. Germline values: CDR1 MNHNS, CDR2 SASEGT. CDR3 bases: TGTGCCAGCAGTGAAGCTGACGCGGGTCCTTACGAGCAGTACTTC. The encoded protein is CASSEADAGPYEQYF.

The chain joins TRBV27 to TRBJ2-7; D call uncertain. The CDR3 sequence is 11 residues long. Germline V gives CDR1 MNHEY, CDR2 SMNVEV (reference sequence). V lost 8 bases, J lost 5 bases, and 10 bases lay in between. CDR3 residues: CASSLGNEQYF. The CDR3 DNA follows: TGTGCCAGCTCTCTAGGAAACGAGCAGTACTTC.

The rearrangement links TRBV7-2 to TRBJ2-5; possible D gene TRBD2, 6 bases. The length of the CDR3 is 14 residues. The germline V gene encodes CDR1 SGHTA and CDR2 FQGNSA. V shed 10 bases and J shed 4 bases, with 19 bases lying between them. The CDR3 sequence: CAIVRGAGGETQYF. The CDR3 DNA follows: TGTGCCATCGTGCGGGGCGCCGGAGGAGAGACCCAGTACTTC.

This clone was observed a few times. V and J are TRBV7-9 and TRBJ1-1; D not resolved. V shed 5 bases and J shed 5 bases, with 15 bases lying between them. CDR1 and CDR2 from the germline V gene are SEHNR and FQNEAQ (reference sequence). The CDR3 has 14 amino acids. The CDR3 protein is CASSLVGVVTEAFF. CDR3 sequence (DNA): TGTGCCAGCAGCCTAGTTGGAGTTGTGACTGAAGCTTTCTTT.

About this clone: Other DNA sequences within the sample encode an identical CDR3. The gene calls are TRBV5-1 and TRBJ2-5; 12 nucleotides align to TRBD1. The V gene end was trimmed by 3 bases and the J gene end by 4 bases; junction bases not matched to a gene: 4. The germline V gene has CDR1 SGHRS and CDR2 YFSETQ. This CDR3 has 15 amino acids. CDR3: CASSSMGQGAETQYF. CDR3 DNA sequence: TGCGCCAGCAGCTCGATGGGACAGGGGGCAGAGACCCAGTACTTC.

V is TRBV7-9 and J is TRBJ2-7, with 8 bases matching TRBD1. Germline-derived CDR1 and CDR2 are SEHNR and FQNEAQ (reference sequence). This CDR3 has 18 residues. Trimming at V came to 4 bases and at J to 1 base, leaving 15 bases not matched to a gene. The CDR3 spells CASSSGQGFLKVSYEQYF. The CDR3 DNA is TGTGCCAGCAGCTCAGGACAGGGTTTCTTAAAAGTTTCCTACGAGCAGTACTTC.

In its sample, this clone was seen a few times. J is TRBJ2-7 and V is TRBV10-1, with no clear D. The germline gives CDR1 WNHNN, CDR2 SYGVQD (reference sequence). V lost 2 bases and J lost 6, with 5 bases in between. The CDR3 has 11 amino acids. CDR3 residues: CASSETGEQYF. DNA for the CDR3: TGCGCCAGCAGTGAGACGGGCGAGCAGTACTTC.

This chain links TRBV20-1 with TRBJ2-5; D possibly corresponds to TRBD2 (5 bases). This CDR3 has 11 amino acids. Trimming took 8 bases from V and 5 from J, leaving 12 bases between them. Looked up from germline, CDR1 is DFQATT and CDR2 is SNEGSKA (reference sequence). DNA for the CDR3: TGCAGTACTAAGCGGCACGAGACCCAGTACTTC. As protein: CSTKRHETQYF.

CDR3 sequence (DNA): TGTGCCATCAGTGACATCAGGGCGGAGAAGGGCTACACCTTC. Translation: CAISDIRAEKGYTF. The J gene is TRBJ1-2, the V gene TRBV10-3, with D possibly being TRBD1 (5 bases). CDR1 is ENHRY and CDR2 is SYGVKD in the germline V gene. The V gene lost 3 bases and the J gene lost 8 bases, with 16 bases spanning the gap. The CDR3 loop spans 14 amino acids.

The rearrangement uses TRBV15 and TRBJ1-2; TRBD1 is a possible D gene (5 bases). Germline V gives CDR1 LNHNV, CDR2 YYDKDF (reference sequence). V was cut by 1 base and J by 8 bases, with 14 bases left in between. This CDR3 contains 14 residues. In DNA, the CDR3 is TGTGCCACCAGCAGAGGTCGGGACTACGGGGGCTACACCTTC. Protein: CATSRGRDYGGYTF.

Details on this clone: No conserved phenylalanine or tryptophan is present at the end of the CDR3, so a read error is the likely explanation. The rearrangement links TRBV28 to TRBJ2-3; D might be TRBD2 (7 bases). V lost 3 bases and J lost 4, with 20 bases in between. This CDR3 has 17 amino acids. The germline V gene encodes CDR1 MDHEN and CDR2 SYDVKM. The chain's CDR3 is CASSFFGTGGGADTQYV. The CDR3 DNA sequence: TGTGCCAGCAGTTTCTTCGGCACGGGGGGCGGGGCAGATACGCAGTATGTT.

V gene TRBV5-1 combines with J gene TRBJ2-5, with D tentatively TRBD1 (6 bases). CDR3 length: 13 amino acids. Trimming removed 3 bases at V and 1 base at J, with 7 bases between. Germline V gives CDR1 SGHRS, CDR2 YFSETQ. CDR3 in amino acids: CASSSTGQETQYF. The CDR3 region has the DNA TGCGCCAGCAGCTCGACAGGCCAAGAGACCCAGTACTTC.

This clone came up once. V is TRBV29-1 and J is TRBJ2-5; D unresolved. The germline V and J ends were trimmed by 5 bases and 1 base, with 5 bases remaining between them. Germline V gene sequence: CDR1 SQVTM, CDR2 ANQGSEA. CDR3 length: 11 residues. CDR3 nucleotides: TGCAGCGTTAACTCCCAAGAGACCCAGTACTTC. Translation: CSVNSQETQYF.

This clone was seen only once. V and J are TRBV6-5 and TRBJ1-3; D uncertain. Germline V gene sequence: CDR1 MNHEY, CDR2 SVGAGI. V was trimmed by 6 bases and J by 0 bases, leaving 12 bases between them. The CDR3 consists of 15 residues. CDR3 DNA: TGTGCCAGCAGCCCTACCCGGGTCTCTGGAAACACCATATATTTT. Protein product: CASSPTRVSGNTIYF.

The chain has TRBV6-1 and TRBJ1-2, with TRBD1 matching over 8 bases. The ends lost 7 bases at V and 5 bases at J; junction bases unmatched: 6. The CDR3 runs to 13 residues. Germline values: CDR1 MNHNS, CDR2 SASEGT. CDR3 region: CASTARQGYGYTF. The CDR3 DNA follows: TGTGCCAGCACTGCAAGACAGGGGTATGGCTACACCTTC.